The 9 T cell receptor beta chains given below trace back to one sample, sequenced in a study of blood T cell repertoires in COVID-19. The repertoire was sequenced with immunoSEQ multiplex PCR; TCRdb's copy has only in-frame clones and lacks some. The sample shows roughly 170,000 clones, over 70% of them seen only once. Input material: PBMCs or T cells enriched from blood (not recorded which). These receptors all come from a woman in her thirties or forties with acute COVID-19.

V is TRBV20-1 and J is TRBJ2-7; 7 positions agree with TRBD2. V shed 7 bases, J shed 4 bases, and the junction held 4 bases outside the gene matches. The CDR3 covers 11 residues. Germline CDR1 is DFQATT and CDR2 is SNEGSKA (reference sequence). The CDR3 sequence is CSGGRVYEQYV. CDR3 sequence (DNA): TGCAGTGGCGGGAGAGTATACGAGCAGTACGTC.

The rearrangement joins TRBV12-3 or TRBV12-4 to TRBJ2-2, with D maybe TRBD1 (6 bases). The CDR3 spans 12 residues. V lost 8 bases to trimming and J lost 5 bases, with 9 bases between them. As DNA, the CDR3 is TGTGCCAGCCAGGGGCCGACCGGGGAGCTGTTTTTT. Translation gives CASQGPTGELFF.

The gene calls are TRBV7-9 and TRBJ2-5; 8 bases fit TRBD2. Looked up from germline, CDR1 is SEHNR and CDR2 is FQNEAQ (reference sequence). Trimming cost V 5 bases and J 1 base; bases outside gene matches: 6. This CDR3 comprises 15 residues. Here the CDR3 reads CASSPGLVLQETQYF. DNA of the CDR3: TGTGCCAGCAGCCCGGGACTAGTTCTCCAAGAGACCCAGTACTTC.

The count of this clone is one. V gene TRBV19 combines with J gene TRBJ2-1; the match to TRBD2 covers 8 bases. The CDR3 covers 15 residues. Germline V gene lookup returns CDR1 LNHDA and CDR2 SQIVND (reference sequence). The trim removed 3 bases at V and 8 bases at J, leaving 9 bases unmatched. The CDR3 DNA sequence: TGTGCCAGTAGTATCGTCGGGAGGGCCGTGGATGAGCAGTTCTTC. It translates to CASSIVGRAVDEQFF.

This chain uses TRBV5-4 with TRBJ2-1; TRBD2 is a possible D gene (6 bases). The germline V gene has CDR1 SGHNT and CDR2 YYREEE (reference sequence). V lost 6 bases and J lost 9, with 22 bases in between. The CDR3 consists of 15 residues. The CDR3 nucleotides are TGTGCCAGCACCCTTGAGGTAGCGGTCAAAACTGAGCAGTTCTTC. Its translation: CASTLEVAVKTEQFF.

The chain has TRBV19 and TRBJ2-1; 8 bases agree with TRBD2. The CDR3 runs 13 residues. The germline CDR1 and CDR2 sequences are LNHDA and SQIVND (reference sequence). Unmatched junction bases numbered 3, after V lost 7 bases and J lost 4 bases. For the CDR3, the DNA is TGTGCCAGTAACGGGAGGGAGTACAATGAGCAGTTCTTC. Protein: CASNGREYNEQFF.

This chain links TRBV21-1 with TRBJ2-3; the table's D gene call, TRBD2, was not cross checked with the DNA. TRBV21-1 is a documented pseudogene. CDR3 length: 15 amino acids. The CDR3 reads CASSLGGREEDTQYF. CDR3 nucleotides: TGTGCCAGCAGTCTCGGGGGGCGAGAAGAAGATACGCAGTATTTT.

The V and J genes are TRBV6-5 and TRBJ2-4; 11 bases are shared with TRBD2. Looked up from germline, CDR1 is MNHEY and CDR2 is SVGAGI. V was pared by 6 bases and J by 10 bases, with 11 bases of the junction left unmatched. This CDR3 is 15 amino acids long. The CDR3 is CASSIAGGPIGIQYF. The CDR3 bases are TGTGCCAGCAGCATAGCGGGAGGGCCGATCGGGATTCAGTACTTC.

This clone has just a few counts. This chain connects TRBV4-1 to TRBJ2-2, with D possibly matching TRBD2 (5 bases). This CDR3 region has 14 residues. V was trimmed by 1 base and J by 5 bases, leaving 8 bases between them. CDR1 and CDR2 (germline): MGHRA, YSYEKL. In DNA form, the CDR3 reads TGCGCCAGCAGCCAAGCGGGGTTTACCGGGGAGCTGTTTTTT. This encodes CASSQAGFTGELFF.